This record looks at one T cell receptor (beta chain) sequence and its context. The data were obtained in a study of blood T cell repertoires in COVID-19. Across the study: The cDNA or gDNA used as material had been derived from T cells, B-cell-depleted T cells, or PBMCs.

Germline values: CDR1 MNHEY, CDR2 SVGAGI. V lost 2 bases, J lost 2 bases, and 10 bases lay in between. CDR3 length equals 15 residues. Assay: immunoSEQ multiplex PCR; the TCRdb copy retains only in-frame clones and omits some. This table has about 160,000 clones, approximately 80% appearing once. Material: peripheral blood. The receptor's source is a human donor in a cohort sampled during active COVID-19. J is TRBJ2-1 and V is TRBV6-5; weak D call: TRBD2 (6 bases). Here the CDR3 reads CASSYAGNPYNEQFF. The CDR3 bases are TGTGCCAGCAGTTACGCGGGAAATCCCTACAATGAGCAGTTCTTC.